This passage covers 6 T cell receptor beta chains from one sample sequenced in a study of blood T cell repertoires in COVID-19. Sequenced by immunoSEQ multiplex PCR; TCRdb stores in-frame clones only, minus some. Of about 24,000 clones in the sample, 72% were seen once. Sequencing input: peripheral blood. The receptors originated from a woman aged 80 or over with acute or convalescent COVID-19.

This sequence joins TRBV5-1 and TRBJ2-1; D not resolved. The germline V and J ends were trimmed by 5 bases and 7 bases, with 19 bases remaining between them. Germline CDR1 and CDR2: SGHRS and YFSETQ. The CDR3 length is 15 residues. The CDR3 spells CASSLAVGVQNEQFF. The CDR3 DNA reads TGCGCCAGCAGTCTCGCAGTGGGTGTACAGAATGAGCAGTTCTTC.

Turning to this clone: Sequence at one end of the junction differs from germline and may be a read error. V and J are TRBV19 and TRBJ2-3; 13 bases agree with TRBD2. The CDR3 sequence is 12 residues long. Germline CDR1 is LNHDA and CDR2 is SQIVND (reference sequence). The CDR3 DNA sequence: TGTGCCAGTAGTGCGACTAGCGGGAGGACCTTCTTT. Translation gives CASSATSGRTFF.

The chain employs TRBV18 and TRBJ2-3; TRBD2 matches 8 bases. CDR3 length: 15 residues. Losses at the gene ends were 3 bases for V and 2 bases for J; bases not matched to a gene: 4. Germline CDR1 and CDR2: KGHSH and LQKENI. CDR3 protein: CASSPAGGYTDTQYF. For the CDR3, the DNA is TGTGCCAGCTCACCGGCGGGAGGATACACAGATACGCAGTATTTT. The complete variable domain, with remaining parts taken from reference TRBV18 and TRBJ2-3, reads NAGVMQNPRHLVRRRGQEARLRCSPMKGHSHVYWYRQLPEEGLKFMVYLQKENIIDESGMPKERFSAEFPKEGPSILRIQQVVRGDSAAYFCASSPAGGYTDTQYFGPGTRLTVL.

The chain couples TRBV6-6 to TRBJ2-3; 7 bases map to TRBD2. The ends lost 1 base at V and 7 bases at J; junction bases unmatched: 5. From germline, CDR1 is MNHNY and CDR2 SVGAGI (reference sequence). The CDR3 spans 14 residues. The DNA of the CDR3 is TGTGCCAGCAGTTACTGGACTAGTGGAAATACGCAGTATTTT. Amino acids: CASSYWTSGNTQYF.

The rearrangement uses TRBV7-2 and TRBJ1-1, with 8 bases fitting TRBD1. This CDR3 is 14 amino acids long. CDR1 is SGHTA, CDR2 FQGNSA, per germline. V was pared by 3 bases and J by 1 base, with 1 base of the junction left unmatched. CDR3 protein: CASSFTGGNTEAFF. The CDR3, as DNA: TGTGCCAGCAGCTTTACAGGGGGGAACACTGAAGCTTTCTTT.

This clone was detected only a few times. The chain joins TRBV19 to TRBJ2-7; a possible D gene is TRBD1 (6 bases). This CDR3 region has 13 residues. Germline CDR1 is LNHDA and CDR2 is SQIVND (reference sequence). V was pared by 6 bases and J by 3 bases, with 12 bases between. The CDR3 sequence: CASSLDRNYEQYF. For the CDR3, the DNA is TGTGCCAGTAGCCTCGACAGGAACTACGAGCAGTACTTC.